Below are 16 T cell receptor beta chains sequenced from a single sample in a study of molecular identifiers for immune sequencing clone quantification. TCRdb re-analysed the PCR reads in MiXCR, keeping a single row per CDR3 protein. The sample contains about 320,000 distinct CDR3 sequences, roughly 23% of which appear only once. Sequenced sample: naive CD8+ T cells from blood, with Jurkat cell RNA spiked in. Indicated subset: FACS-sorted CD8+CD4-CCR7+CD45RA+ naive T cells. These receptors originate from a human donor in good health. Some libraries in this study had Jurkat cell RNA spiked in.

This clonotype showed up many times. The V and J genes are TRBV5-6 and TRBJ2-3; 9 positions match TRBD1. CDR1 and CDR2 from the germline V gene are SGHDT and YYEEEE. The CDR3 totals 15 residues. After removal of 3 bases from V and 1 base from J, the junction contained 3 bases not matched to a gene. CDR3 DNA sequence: TGTGCCAGCAGCTGGGACAGGGCCCGCACAGATACGCAGTATTTT. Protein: CASSWDRARTDTQYF.

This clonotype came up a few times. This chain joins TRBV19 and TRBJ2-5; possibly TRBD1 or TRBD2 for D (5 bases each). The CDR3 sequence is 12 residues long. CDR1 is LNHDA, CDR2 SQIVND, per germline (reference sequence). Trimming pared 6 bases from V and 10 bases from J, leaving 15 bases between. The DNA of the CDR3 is TGTGCCAGTAGCGGAGGACACCTAGACCAGTACTTC. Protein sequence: CASSGGHLDQYF.

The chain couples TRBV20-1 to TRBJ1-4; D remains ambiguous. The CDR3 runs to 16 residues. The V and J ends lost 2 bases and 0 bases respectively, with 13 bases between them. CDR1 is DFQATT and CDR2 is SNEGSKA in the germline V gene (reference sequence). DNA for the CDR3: TGCAGTGCTAGACAAGCCGATGATGCAACTAATGAAAAACTGTTTTTT. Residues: CSARQADDATNEKLFF.

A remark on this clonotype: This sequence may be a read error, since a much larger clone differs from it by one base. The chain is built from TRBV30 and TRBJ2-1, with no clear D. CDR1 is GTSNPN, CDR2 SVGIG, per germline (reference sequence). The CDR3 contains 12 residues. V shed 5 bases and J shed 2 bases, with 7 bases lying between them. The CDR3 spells CAWGEPYNEQFF. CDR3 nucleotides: TGTGCCTGGGGTGAACCCTACAATGAGCAGTTCTTC.

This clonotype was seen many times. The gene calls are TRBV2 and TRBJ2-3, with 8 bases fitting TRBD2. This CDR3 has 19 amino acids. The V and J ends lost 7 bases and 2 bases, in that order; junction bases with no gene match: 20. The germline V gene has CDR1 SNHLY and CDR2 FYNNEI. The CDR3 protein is CASTGGYGGALPDTDTQYF. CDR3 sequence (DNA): TGTGCCAGCACCGGTGGGTACGGGGGGGCCCTCCCGGACACAGATACGCAGTATTTT. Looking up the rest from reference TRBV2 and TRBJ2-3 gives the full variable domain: EPEVTQTPSHQVTQMGQEVILRCVPISNHLYFYWYRQILGQKVEFLVSFYNNEISEKSEIFDDQFSVERPDGSNFTLKIRSTKLEDSAMYFCASTGGYGGALPDTDTQYFGPGTRLTVL.

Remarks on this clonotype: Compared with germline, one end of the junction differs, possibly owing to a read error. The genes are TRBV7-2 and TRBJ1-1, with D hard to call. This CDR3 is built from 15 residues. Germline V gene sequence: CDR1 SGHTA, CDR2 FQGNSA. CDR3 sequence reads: CASSLVPVASTEALF. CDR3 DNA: TGTGCCAGCAGCTTAGTCCCAGTTGCGAGCACTGAAGCTCTCTTT.

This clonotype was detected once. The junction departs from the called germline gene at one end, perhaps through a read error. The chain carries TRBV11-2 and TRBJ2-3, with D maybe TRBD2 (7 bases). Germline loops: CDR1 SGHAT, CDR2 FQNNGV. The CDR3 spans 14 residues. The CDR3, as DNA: TGTGTCAGCAGCTCAATAGGGGGGGCGGATACGCAGTATTTT. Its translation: CVSSSIGGADTQYF.

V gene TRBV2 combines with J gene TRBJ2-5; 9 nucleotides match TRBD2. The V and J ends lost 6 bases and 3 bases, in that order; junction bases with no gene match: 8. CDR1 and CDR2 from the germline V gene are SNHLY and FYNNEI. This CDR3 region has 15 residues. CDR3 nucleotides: TGTGCCAGCAGGGAAATAGCGGGGGTAAAAGAGACCCAGTACTTC. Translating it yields CASREIAGVKETQYF.

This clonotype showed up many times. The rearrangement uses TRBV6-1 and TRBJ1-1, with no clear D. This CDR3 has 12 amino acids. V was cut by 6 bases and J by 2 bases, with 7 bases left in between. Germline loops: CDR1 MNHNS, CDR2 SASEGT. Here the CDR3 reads CASRTKNTEAFF. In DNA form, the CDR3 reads TGTGCCAGCAGGACAAAAAACACTGAAGCTTTCTTT.

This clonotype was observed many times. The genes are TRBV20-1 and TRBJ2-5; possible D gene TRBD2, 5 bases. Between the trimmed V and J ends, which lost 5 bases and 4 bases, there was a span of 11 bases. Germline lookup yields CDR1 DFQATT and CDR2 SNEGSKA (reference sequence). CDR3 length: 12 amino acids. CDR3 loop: CSAVDYPETQYF. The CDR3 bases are TGCAGTGCTGTTGACTATCCAGAGACCCAGTACTTC.

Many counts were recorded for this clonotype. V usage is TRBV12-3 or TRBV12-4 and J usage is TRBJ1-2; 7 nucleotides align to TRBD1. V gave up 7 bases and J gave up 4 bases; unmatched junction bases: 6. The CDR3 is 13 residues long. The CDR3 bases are TGTGCCAGCACCCCGGGGACAGCCTATGGCTACACCTTC. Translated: CASTPGTAYGYTF.

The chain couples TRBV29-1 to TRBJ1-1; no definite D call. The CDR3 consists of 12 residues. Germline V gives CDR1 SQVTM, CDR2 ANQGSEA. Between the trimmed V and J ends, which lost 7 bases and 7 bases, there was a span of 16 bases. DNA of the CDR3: TGCAGCGCATTGACTCCTAGCTTTGAAGCTTTCTTT. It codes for CSALTPSFEAFF. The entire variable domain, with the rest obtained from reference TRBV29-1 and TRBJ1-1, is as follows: SAVISQKPSRDICQRGTSLTIQCQVDSQVTMMFWYRQQPGQSLTLIATANQGSEATYESGFVIDKFPISRPNLTFSTLTVSNMSPEDSSIYLCSALTPSFEAFFGQGTRLTVV.

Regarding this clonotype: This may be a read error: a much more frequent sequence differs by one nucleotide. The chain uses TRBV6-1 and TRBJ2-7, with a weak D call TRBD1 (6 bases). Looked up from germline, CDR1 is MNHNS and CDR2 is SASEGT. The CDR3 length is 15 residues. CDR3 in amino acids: CASGLNRALNYEQHF. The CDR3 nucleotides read TGTGCCAGCGGCCTGAACAGGGCCTTAAACTACGAGCAGCACTTC.

DNA for the CDR3: TGTGCCAGTATCCGGACAGGGGGTGAGCAGTACTTC. This codes for CASIRTGGEQYF. The chain employs TRBV19 and TRBJ2-7, with TRBD1 identical over 10 bases. This CDR3 is built from 12 residues. After removal of 7 bases from V and 7 bases from J, the junction contained 4 bases not matched to a gene. CDR1 and CDR2 from the germline V gene are LNHDA and SQIVND (reference sequence).

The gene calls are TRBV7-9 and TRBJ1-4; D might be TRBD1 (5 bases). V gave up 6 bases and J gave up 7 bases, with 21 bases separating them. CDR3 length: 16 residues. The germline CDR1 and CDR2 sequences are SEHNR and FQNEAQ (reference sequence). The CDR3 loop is CASSFPAERGSEKLFF. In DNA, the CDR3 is TGTGCCAGCAGTTTCCCCGCGGAAAGGGGTAGTGAAAAACTGTTTTTT.

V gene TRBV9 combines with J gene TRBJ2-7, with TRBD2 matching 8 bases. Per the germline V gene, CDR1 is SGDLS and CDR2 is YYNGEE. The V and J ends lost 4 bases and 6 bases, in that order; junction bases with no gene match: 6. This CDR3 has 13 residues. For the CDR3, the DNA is TGTGCCAGCAGCCCGGGGGGGGGGATCGAGCAGTACTTC. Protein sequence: CASSPGGGIEQYF.